A single sample gave rise to the 26 T cell receptor beta chains below, sequenced in a study of CD8 T cells in ankylosing spondylitis. In TCRdb, the 5' RACE reads were re-called with MiXCR into one record per CDR3 protein. The sample consists of about 31,000 distinct CDR3 sequences, roughly 7.9% of them appearing once. Sequencing was carried out using blood, either unsorted or a sorted T cell fraction (not recorded which). The source is a male donor with ankylosing spondylitis or in good health (not recorded which).

There are many counts of this clonotype. CDR3 loop: CASSYGRRNEQFF. In nucleotides, the CDR3 is TGTGCCAGCAGTTATGGGAGGAGGAATGAGCAGTTCTTC. The chain uses TRBV6-2 or TRBV6-3 and TRBJ2-1; D perhaps matches TRBD2 (6 bases). Trimming cost V 3 bases and J 7 bases, with 10 bases left between them. Per the germline V gene, CDR1 is MNHEY and CDR2 is SVGEGT. The CDR3 runs to 13 residues.

This clonotype has more than one count but fewer than ten. The chain links TRBV20-1 to TRBJ1-2, with D possibly TRBD1 on 6 matching bases. Germline V gene data show CDR1 as DFQATT and CDR2 as SNEGSKA (reference sequence). With 6 bases removed from V and 4 bases from J, the gap between germline ends came to 15 bases. This CDR3 comprises 13 residues. The DNA for the CDR3 is TGCAGTGCCATCAGGGGAGGAGGCTATGGCTACACCTTC. Its protein is CSAIRGGGYGYTF.

The rearrangement links TRBV2 to TRBJ2-7, with D perhaps matching TRBD2 (6 bases). CDR1 and CDR2 (germline): SNHLY, FYNNEI. V gave up 2 bases and J gave up 7 bases, with 24 bases separating them. The CDR3 is 17 residues long. DNA of the CDR3: TGTGCCAGCAGTGAATGGACAACGGGCCAGGGAGCGGGTGAGCAGTACTTC. Its protein is CASSEWTTGQGAGEQYF. Supplemented by reference TRBV2 and TRBJ2-7, the full variable domain reads EPEVTQTPSHQVTQMGQEVILRCVPISNHLYFYWYRQILGQKVEFLVSFYNNEISEKSEIFDDQFSVERPDGSNFTLKIRSTKLEDSAMYFCASSEWTTGQGAGEQYFGPGTRLTVT.

This clonotype appeared many times. With a much larger clone just one base away, this may be a read error. Written as DNA, the CDR3 is TGCGCCAGCAGCGCAATCTCGAACGCCGGGGAGCTGTTTTTT. Translating it yields CASSAISNAGELFF. This chain connects TRBV5-1 to TRBJ2-2; D unresolved. CDR3 length: 14 residues. CDR1 and CDR2 (germline): SGHRS, YFSETQ.

This chain joins TRBV19 and TRBJ2-2, with D maybe TRBD2 (7 bases). The CDR3 runs 16 residues. Germline-derived CDR1 and CDR2 are LNHDA and SQIVND (reference sequence). Trimming pared 3 bases from V and 0 bases from J, leaving 11 bases between. CDR3: CASSIWGGANTGELFF. The CDR3 coding sequence is TGTGCCAGTAGTATTTGGGGGGGCGCGAACACCGGGGAGCTGTTTTTT.

In its sample, this clonotype was seen many times. The rearrangement links TRBV20-1 to TRBJ2-5; 12 positions agree with TRBD2. The CDR3 covers 14 residues. V lost 6 bases to trimming and J lost 2 bases; unmatched junction nucleotides: 4. Germline assignment: CDR1 DFQATT and CDR2 SNEGSKA (reference sequence). The CDR3 region is CSANGLAGQETQYF. CDR3 nucleotide sequence: TGCAGTGCAAACGGACTAGCGGGGCAAGAGACCCAGTACTTC.

This clonotype was detected many times. The chain carries TRBV12-3 or TRBV12-4 and TRBJ1-5; 8 nucleotides line up with TRBD1. J gave up 2 bases and V 2 bases, and 8 bases lay outside the gene matches. The CDR3 has 17 residues. The CDR3 bases are TGTGCCAGCAGTTTACAGGGGGCCATTGACGGCAATCAGCCCCAGCATTTT. Translation: CASSLQGAIDGNQPQHF.

This clonotype was observed many times. This chain connects TRBV28 to TRBJ1-1, with D uncertain. Germline CDR1 is MDHEN and CDR2 is SYDVKM. The CDR3 runs to 14 residues. V lost 5 bases, J lost 1 base, and 11 bases lay in between. CDR3 loop: CASSRYHGNTEAFF. CDR3 nucleotide sequence: TGTGCCAGCAGTAGATATCATGGGAACACTGAAGCTTTCTTT.

This clonotype was counted between two and nine times. The chain employs TRBV20-1 and TRBJ1-1; the match to TRBD1 covers 7 bases. J lost 5 bases, V lost 5 bases, and 5 bases had no gene match. Germline CDR1 and CDR2: DFQATT and SNEGSKA (reference sequence). This CDR3 region has 12 residues. In nucleotides, the CDR3 is TGCAGTGCTCCCCAGGGGGGTACTGAAGCTTTCTTT. Translating it yields CSAPQGGTEAFF.

This clonotype was recorded a few times. This rearrangement joins TRBV2 to TRBJ1-6; D not certain. The CDR3 consists of 14 residues. V lost 5 bases and J 8 bases, leaving 13 bases between the germline ends. CDR1 is SNHLY, CDR2 FYNNEI, per germline. The DNA for the CDR3 is TGTGCCAGCAGTCCTGACGTGAACTATTCACCCCTCCACTTT. Amino acids: CASSPDVNYSPLHF.

There are many counts of this clonotype. The chain employs TRBV27 and TRBJ2-5, with 11 bases fitting TRBD1. With 7 bases clipped from V and 4 bases from J, the junction kept 2 bases outside the gene matches. This CDR3 is 13 amino acids long. Looked up from germline, CDR1 is MNHEY and CDR2 is SMNVEV (reference sequence). CDR3 region: CASKDRGRETQYF. The DNA of the CDR3 is TGTGCCAGCAAGGACAGGGGGCGAGAGACCCAGTACTTC.

Many counts were recorded for this clonotype. V and J are TRBV28 and TRBJ1-5; a possible D gene is TRBD1 (5 bases). The CDR3 is 15 amino acids. With 4 bases removed from V and 0 bases from J, the gap between germline ends came to 10 bases. Germline-derived CDR1 and CDR2 are MDHEN and SYDVKM. The CDR3 bases are TGTGCCAGCAGTTCAACAGGTTATAGCAATCAGCCCCAGCATTTT. Its protein is CASSSTGYSNQPQHF.

This clonotype was seen repeatedly, ten times or more. V usage is TRBV18 and J usage is TRBJ1-1; a possible D gene is TRBD1 (5 bases). CDR1 KGHSH and CDR2 LQKENI come from the germline V gene. Trimming removed 3 bases from V and 1 base from J, with 15 bases in between. The CDR3 spans 16 residues. The CDR3 sequence: CASSPTGGGGNTEAFF. CDR3 nucleotides: TGTGCCAGCTCACCTACCGGGGGAGGAGGGAACACTGAAGCTTTCTTT.

This clonotype was counted ten times or more. The chain is built from TRBV7-2 and TRBJ1-1; TRBD1 aligns across 7 bases. V shed 4 bases and J 4 bases; nucleotides not matched to a gene: 12. Per the germline V gene, CDR1 is SGHTA and CDR2 is FQGNSA. This CDR3 is 16 amino acids long. CDR3 sequence: CASSSTGLLHVTEAFF. CDR3 coding DNA: TGTGCCAGCAGCTCGACAGGGTTACTTCATGTCACTGAAGCTTTCTTT.

This clonotype has more than one count but fewer than ten. A much bigger clone sits one base away, suggesting this may be a read error. The chain carries TRBV5-5 and TRBJ2-5; D not certain. The CDR3 is 16 residues long. CDR1 and CDR2 (germline): SGHKS, YYEKEE (reference sequence). V was trimmed by 4 bases and J by 0 bases, leaving 16 bases between them. For the CDR3, the DNA is TGTGCCAGCAGCCTTGGGCTCGTTTGGTACCAAGAGACCCAGTACTTC. Its protein product is CASSLGLVWYQETQYF.

This clonotype was counted many times. The chain has TRBV7-2 and TRBJ1-2; no definite D call. The CDR3 covers 13 residues. The ends were cut back, 5 bases at V and 4 bases at J, with 11 bases in the middle. The germline V gene has CDR1 SGHTA and CDR2 FQGNSA. The CDR3 nucleotides read TGTGCCAGCAGCCCACGGGGATCCTATGGCTACACCTTC. Amino acids: CASSPRGSYGYTF.

This clonotype was seen repeatedly, ten times or more. This chain links TRBV2 with TRBJ2-3; 7 bases are a match to TRBD1. The junction had 0 bases not matched to a gene; V was cut back by 3 bases and J by 0 bases. This CDR3 spans 14 amino acids. Germline CDR1 and CDR2: SNHLY and FYNNEI. The CDR3 coding sequence is TGTGCCAGCAGTGACAGGGGGAGCACAGATACGCAGTATTTT. As protein: CASSDRGSTDTQYF.

This clonotype was seen ten or more times. This chain connects TRBV3-1 to TRBJ2-1; TRBD2 is a possible D gene (6 bases). V lost 0 bases, J lost 7 bases, and 22 bases lay in between. Looked up from germline, CDR1 is LGHDT and CDR2 is YNNKEL (reference sequence). The CDR3 has 18 amino acids. The CDR3 region has the DNA TGTGCCAGCAGCCAAGATGTTGTTTTCGTAGCGGAGGGGAATGAGCAGTTCTTC. Translating gives CASSQDVVFVAEGNEQFF.

This clonotype was recorded many times. V and J are TRBV27 and TRBJ1-5, with D perhaps matching TRBD1 (5 bases). CDR1 is MNHEY and CDR2 is SMNVEV in the germline V gene (reference sequence). The V end lost 4 bases, the J end lost 3 bases, and 13 bases lay between the germline ends. CDR3 size: 15 residues. CDR3 residues: CASSSVRELNQPQHF. CDR3 bases: TGTGCCAGCAGTTCAGTCAGGGAGCTCAATCAGCCCCAGCATTTT.

The table lists this clonotype with many counts. The V call is TRBV5-1, the J call TRBJ1-2; 12 bases match TRBD1. Germline V CDR1 and CDR2: SGHRS, YFSETQ. V was clipped by 4 bases and J by 1 base; unmatched bases: 14. The CDR3 is 19 residues long. This CDR3 reads CASSDPSGQGASLNYGYTF. The CDR3, as DNA: TGCGCCAGCAGCGACCCATCGGGACAGGGGGCGAGTCTTAACTATGGCTACACCTTC.

J is TRBJ1-5 and V is TRBV10-2; the D gene is possibly TRBD1 (5 bases). The germline CDR1 and CDR2 sequences are WSHSY and SAAADI. CDR3 length equals 13 residues. Trimming stripped 10 bases from V and 0 bases from J, with 10 bases between. CDR3 loop: CATRASSNQPQHF. For the CDR3, the DNA is TGCGCCACCAGGGCATCTAGCAATCAGCCCCAGCATTTT.

This clonotype was counted many times. The rearrangement links TRBV7-6 to TRBJ2-2; D is tentatively TRBD1 or TRBD2 (5 bases each). The CDR3 is made up of 14 amino acids. Germline V gene sequence: CDR1 SGHVS, CDR2 FNYEAQ. V lost 5 bases and J 7 bases, leaving 14 bases between the germline ends. The CDR3, as DNA: TGTGCCAGCAGCCCGGGACCAGGAAACGGGGAGCTGTTTTTT. Residues: CASSPGPGNGELFF. Complete variable domain (other parts from reference TRBV7-6 and TRBJ2-2): GAGVSQSPRYKVTKRGQDVALRCDPISGHVSLYWYRQALGQGPEFLTYFNYEAQQDKSGLPNDRFSAERPEGSISTLTIQRTEQRDSAMYRCASSPGPGNGELFFGEGSRLTVL.

This clonotype was observed many times. DNA for the CDR3: TGTGCCAGCGGAGGGAATGAGCAGTTCTTC. This translates into CASGGNEQFF. The genes are TRBV28 and TRBJ2-1; possible D gene TRBD2, 6 bases. The germline V and J ends were trimmed by 8 bases and 7 bases, with 6 bases remaining between them. Germline V CDR1 and CDR2: MDHEN, SYDVKM. The CDR3 sequence is 10 residues long.

This clonotype was found many times. This sequence joins TRBV12-3 or TRBV12-4 and TRBJ2-7; the D gene is possibly TRBD2 (6 bases). Trimming removed 1 base from V and 2 bases from J, with 12 bases in between. The CDR3 has 15 residues. Written as DNA, the CDR3 is TGTGCCAGCAGTTTAGAGGGGTCGGGAGCCTACGAGCAGTACTTC. Its translation is CASSLEGSGAYEQYF.

At least ten counts were recorded for this clonotype. The chain is built from TRBV5-1 and TRBJ2-6; a weak D match, TRBD1 (6 bases). CDR1 SGHRS and CDR2 YFSETQ come from the germline V gene. This CDR3 has 16 residues. Trimming left V 3 bases short and J 0 bases short, with 10 bases between. CDR3 amino acids: CASSYRALSGANVLTF. The CDR3 DNA sequence: TGCGCCAGCAGCTACAGGGCCCTCTCTGGGGCCAACGTCCTGACTTTC.

V usage is TRBV11-2 and J usage is TRBJ2-1, with 13 bases fitting TRBD2. The germline V gene encodes CDR1 SGHAT and CDR2 FQNNGV. V was clipped by 4 bases and J by 7 bases; unmatched bases: 13. The CDR3 totals 18 residues. The CDR3 nucleotides read TGTGCCAGCAGCTCCCGATTCACTAGCGGGAGGGCCAGTAATGAGCAGTTCTTC. The encoded protein is CASSSRFTSGRASNEQFF. The complete variable domain, with remaining parts taken from reference TRBV11-2 and TRBJ2-1, reads EAGVAQSPRYKIIEKRQSVAFWCNPISGHATLYWYQQILGQGPKLLIQFQNNGVVDDSQLPKDRFSAERLKGVDSTLKIQPAKLEDSAVYLCASSSRFTSGRASNEQFFGPGTRLTVL.